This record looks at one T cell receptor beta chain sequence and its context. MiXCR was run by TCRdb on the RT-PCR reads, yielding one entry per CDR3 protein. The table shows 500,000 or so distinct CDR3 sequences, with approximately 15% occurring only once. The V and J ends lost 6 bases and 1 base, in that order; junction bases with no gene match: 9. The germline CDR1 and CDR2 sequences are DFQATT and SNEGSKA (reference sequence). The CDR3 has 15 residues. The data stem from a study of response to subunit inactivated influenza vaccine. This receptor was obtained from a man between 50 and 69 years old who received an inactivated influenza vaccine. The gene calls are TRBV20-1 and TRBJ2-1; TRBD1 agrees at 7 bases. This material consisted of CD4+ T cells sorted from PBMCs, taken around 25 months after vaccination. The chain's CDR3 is CSAATGPLSYNEQFF. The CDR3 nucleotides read TGCAGTGCGGCGACAGGGCCACTATCCTACAATGAGCAGTTCTTC.